One and the same sample provided the 22 T cell receptor beta chains below, sequenced in a study of control samples from healthy donors and cancer patients. Sequenced by immunoSEQ multiplex PCR; TCRdb stores in-frame clones only, minus some. Of approximately 170,000 clones listed, just over 85% were seen once; the top ten hold roughly 5%. Material: blood. The receptors derive from a woman in her 30s in good health.

The rearrangement links TRBV6-1 to TRBJ1-6, with 11 bases that match TRBD1. The CDR3 runs 15 residues. CDR1 is MNHNS and CDR2 is SASEGT in the germline V gene. J gave up 7 bases and V 3 bases, and 2 bases lay outside the gene matches. The CDR3 nucleotides read TGTGCCAGCAGTGACCGGGACAGGGGGAATTCACCCCTCCACTTT. Translated: CASSDRDRGNSPLHF.

This rearrangement joins TRBV10-3 to TRBJ2-1, with 8 bases that match TRBD2. The germline gives CDR1 ENHRY, CDR2 SYGVKD. CDR3 length: 16 amino acids. The V gene end was trimmed by 3 bases and the J gene end by 8 bases; junction bases not matched to a gene: 12. For the CDR3, the DNA is TGTGCCATCAGTGACGCCTCAAGCGGGAGTGGAGATGAGCAGTTCTTC. Protein sequence: CAISDASSGSGDEQFF.

On this clone itself: The same CDR3 is also encoded by other DNA sequences in this sample. The chain has TRBV10-3 and TRBJ2-1, with D possibly TRBD2 on 6 matching bases. The CDR3 totals 14 residues. CDR1 is ENHRY and CDR2 is SYGVKD in the germline V gene. Trimming took off 5 bases at V and 8 bases at J, with 16 bases between the two ends. CDR3 in amino acids: CAISQGGGLDEQFF. In DNA, the CDR3 is TGTGCCATCAGTCAGGGAGGAGGTCTGGATGAGCAGTTCTTC.

The genes are TRBV9 and TRBJ1-6; unclear D gene. Per the germline V gene, CDR1 is SGDLS and CDR2 is YYNGEE. Trimming pared 4 bases from V and 8 bases from J, leaving 13 bases between. The CDR3 contains 14 residues. The CDR3 loop is CASSPRRSDSPLHF. CDR3 in DNA: TGTGCCAGCAGCCCCCGCCGTTCGGATTCACCCCTCCACTTT.

This chain uses TRBV24-1 with TRBJ1-2; D is undetermined. CDR1 is KGHDR, CDR2 SFDVKD, per germline. The length of the CDR3 is 15 residues. Trimming took off 0 bases at V and 4 bases at J, with 11 bases between the two ends. CDR3 amino acids: CATSDLQDGSYGYTF. The DNA of the CDR3 is TGTGCCACCAGTGATTTGCAAGACGGTTCCTATGGCTACACCTTC.

A note on this clone: Other DNA sequences within the sample encode an identical CDR3. The rearrangement links TRBV28 to TRBJ2-7; tentatively, D is TRBD1 (6 bases). V lost 5 bases and J 7 bases, leaving 9 bases between the germline ends. Looked up from germline, CDR1 is MDHEN and CDR2 is SYDVKM. The CDR3 extends over 11 amino acids. This CDR3 is CASSPDREQYF. The CDR3 region has the DNA TGTGCCAGCAGTCCTGACAGGGAGCAGTACTTC.

This clone appeared a single time. This chain connects TRBV7-9 to TRBJ1-1; 9 positions match TRBD1. The CDR3 spans 15 residues. The germline V gene encodes CDR1 SEHNR and CDR2 FQNEAQ (reference sequence). The V segment lost 5 bases and the J segment 7 bases; nucleotides outside the gene matches: 11. CDR3 region: CASSLDGTGTDEAFF. The CDR3 region has the DNA TGTGCCAGCAGCCTCGACGGGACAGGGACCGATGAAGCTTTCTTT.

V and J are TRBV29-1 and TRBJ1-2, with 8 bases aligning to TRBD1. CDR3 length: 16 amino acids. CDR1 and CDR2 (germline): SQVTM, ANQGSEA. V was pared by 4 bases and J by 7 bases, with 17 bases of the junction left unmatched. For the CDR3, the DNA is TGCAGCGTTGGGGACTCCTCGGGACAGGAGGTTCGTGGCTACACCTTC. Its protein is CSVGDSSGQEVRGYTF. The full variable domain, its missing parts supplied by reference TRBV29-1 and TRBJ1-2, is SAVISQKPSRDICQRGTSLTIQCQVDSQVTMMFWYRQQPGQSLTLIATANQGSEATYESGFVIDKFPISRPNLTFSTLTVSNMSPEDSSIYLCSVGDSSGQEVRGYTFGSGTRLTVV.

This chain links TRBV11-2 with TRBJ2-1; D uncertain. Deletions cut 5 bases from V and 7 bases from J, with 6 bases between. CDR3 size: 11 residues. Germline CDR1 SGHAT, CDR2 FQNNGV. CDR3 in amino acids: CASSPINEQFF. In nucleotides, the CDR3 is TGTGCCAGCAGCCCTATAAATGAGCAGTTCTTC.

The chain employs TRBV27 and TRBJ1-5, with D uncertain. Germline CDR1 MNHEY, CDR2 SMNVEV (reference sequence). Deletions cut 4 bases from V and 8 bases from J, with 12 bases between. This CDR3 contains 13 residues. The CDR3 DNA reads as TGTGCCAGCAGTTATCAGATTAGTGAGCCCCAGCATTTT. It translates to CASSYQISEPQHF.

The J gene is TRBJ1-3, the V gene TRBV6-5; possible D gene TRBD1, 5 bases. In germline, CDR1 is MNHEY, CDR2 SVGAGI. This CDR3 spans 14 amino acids. V lost 6 bases, J lost 4 bases, and 13 bases lay in between. The CDR3 here is CASRGTLLGNTIYF. CDR3 in DNA: TGTGCCAGCAGAGGGACCCTCTTAGGAAACACCATATATTTT.

Regarding this clone: This sample includes further DNA sequences coding for the same CDR3. The chain joins TRBV5-1 to TRBJ2-1; D is possibly TRBD1 (6 bases). Trimming cost V 4 bases and J 2 bases, with 13 bases left between them. In germline, CDR1 is SGHRS, CDR2 YFSETQ. The CDR3 extends over 15 amino acids. The CDR3 reads CASSPTGEAYNEQFF. The CDR3 DNA sequence: TGCGCCAGCAGCCCGACAGGTGAGGCCTACAATGAGCAGTTCTTC.

The table lists this clone with a count of one. The V and J genes are TRBV7-8 and TRBJ1-4; possibly TRBD1 for D (5 bases). The CDR3 sequence is 13 residues long. Between the trimmed V and J ends, which lost 5 bases and 7 bases, there was a span of 11 bases. Germline lookup yields CDR1 SGHVS and CDR2 FQNEAQ. The CDR3 loop reads CASSSRGSEKLFF. The CDR3 DNA reads as TGTGCCAGCAGCAGTCGGGGCAGTGAAAAACTGTTTTTT.

This clone was detected once. The chain combines TRBV6-2 or TRBV6-3 with TRBJ2-7; 10 bases fit TRBD1. CDR1 MNHEY and CDR2 SVGEGT come from the germline V gene. This CDR3 comprises 17 residues. V was pared by 3 bases and J by 7 bases, with 15 bases of the junction left unmatched. This chain's CDR3 is CASSYLRTGTGVWEQYF. In DNA form, the CDR3 reads TGTGCCAGCAGTTATCTCAGAACCGGGACAGGGGTTTGGGAGCAGTACTTC.

This clone was seen just once. The chain carries TRBV6-1 and TRBJ2-3; D is perhaps TRBD1 (5 bases). V lost 4 bases to trimming and J lost 0 bases, with 17 bases between them. CDR1 MNHNS and CDR2 SASEGT come from the germline V gene. This CDR3 contains 17 residues. The DNA of the CDR3 is TGTGCCAGCAGTGGCGAGTGGGGCAGAACTAGCACAGATACGCAGTATTTT. Its protein is CASSGEWGRTSTDTQYF.

This chain connects TRBV28 to TRBJ2-1; the D gene is possibly TRBD2 (6 bases). Germline V gene lookup returns CDR1 MDHEN and CDR2 SYDVKM. CDR3 length equals 14 residues. The V gene lost 6 bases and the J gene lost 4 bases, with 13 bases spanning the gap. The CDR3 loop reads CASSSGTLYNEQFF. The CDR3 DNA follows: TGTGCCAGCAGCTCCGGGACTCTTTACAATGAGCAGTTCTTC.

The chain combines TRBV7-9 with TRBJ2-5, with D uncertain. Trimming shortened V by 5 bases and J by 5 bases, and 24 bases separated the two germline ends. The CDR3 consists of 17 residues. The V gene's germline CDR1 is SEHNR and CDR2 FQNEAQ (reference sequence). The CDR3 spells CASSPLTTGRTSETQYF. DNA for the CDR3: TGTGCCAGCAGCCCTTTGACGACGGGTCGGACCTCGGAGACCCAGTACTTC.

The chain combines TRBV2 with TRBJ2-3; D possibly corresponds to TRBD1 (7 bases). V was pared by 7 bases and J by 2 bases, with 25 bases between. Germline loops: CDR1 SNHLY, CDR2 FYNNEI. The CDR3 contains 18 residues. The CDR3 sequence: CASMAFFPTGRNTDTQYF. The CDR3 DNA reads as TGTGCCAGCATGGCTTTCTTCCCGACAGGGAGGAACACAGATACGCAGTATTTT.

On this clone: Additional DNA sequences in this sample encode the identical CDR3. V gene TRBV19 combines with J gene TRBJ1-2, with D maybe TRBD1 (5 bases). Germline CDR1 and CDR2: LNHDA and SQIVND (reference sequence). V was trimmed by 5 bases and J by 2 bases, leaving 12 bases between them. CDR3 length: 14 amino acids. CDR3 bases: TGTGCCAGTAGTCCCGGGACGGCGAACTATGGCTACACCTTC. Amino acids: CASSPGTANYGYTF.

The rearrangement uses TRBV19 and TRBJ1-5, with a tentative D call TRBD1 (6 bases). The germline V gene has CDR1 LNHDA and CDR2 SQIVND (reference sequence). V lost 10 bases to trimming and J lost 0 bases, with 28 bases between them. The CDR3 consists of 19 residues. DNA for the CDR3: TGTGCCACCACACACCAGGCCGGGACAAATCGTCTTAGCAATCAGCCCCAGCATTTT. Its protein product is CATTHQAGTNRLSNQPQHF.

The rearrangement uses TRBV30 and TRBJ1-3; 7 positions match TRBD1. V lost 0 bases, J lost 4 bases, and 18 bases stayed unmatched. This CDR3 has 19 amino acids. The germline gives CDR1 GTSNPN, CDR2 SVGIG (reference sequence). CDR3 in DNA: TGTGCCTGGAGTGTACGTAGGGGTGGAACAGGGGAATCCGGAAACACCATATATTTT. This codes for CAWSVRRGGTGESGNTIYF.

The chain uses TRBV27 and TRBJ1-1, with D unresolved. The V and J ends lost 2 bases and 0 bases respectively, with 4 bases between them. Germline CDR1 is MNHEY and CDR2 is SMNVEV (reference sequence). This CDR3 is 13 amino acids long. The CDR3 here is CASSLALNTEAFF. The CDR3 region has the DNA TGTGCCAGCAGTTTAGCCTTGAACACTGAAGCTTTCTTT.